This T cell receptor beta chain was obtained from a study of blood T cell repertoires in COVID-19. Sequencing was performed with immunoSEQ multiplex PCR; in TCRdb, only in-frame clones are kept and a portion is missing. The sample yields around 110,000 clones, approximately 80% seen once. There are 15 residues in the CDR3. The germline CDR1 and CDR2 sequences are SGHDT and YYEEEE. Trimming at V came to 0 bases and at J to 6 bases, leaving 5 bases not matched to a gene. The sequence came from a woman aged 55-70 years with acute or convalescent COVID-19. The sequenced material came from peripheral blood. The chain recombines TRBV5-6 with TRBJ2-3; TRBD2 agrees at 9 bases. The DNA of the CDR3 is TGTGCCAGCAGCTTGGCTAGCGGGGTTTGGGATACGCAGTATTTT. Translation gives CASSLASGVWDTQYF. The full variable domain, completed using reference TRBV5-6 and TRBJ2-3, is DAGVTQSPTHLIKTRGQQVTLRCSPKSGHDTVSWYQQALGQGPQFIFQYYEEEERQRGNFPDRFSGHQFPNYSSELNVNALLLGDSALYLCASSLASGVWDTQYFGPGTRLTVL.